This T cell receptor beta chain was recorded in a study of a mutant IDH1 vaccine in newly diagnosed glioma. Study as a whole: Patients began vaccination 4-6 weeks after radiotherapy alone, or with temozolomide cycles.

In germline, CDR1 is LNHDA, CDR2 SQIVND (reference sequence). Trimming at V came to 4 bases and at J to 4 bases, leaving 4 bases not matched to a gene. The CDR3 has 14 amino acids. To note about this clone: Its antigen is not known.

The data were produced by immunoSEQ multiplex PCR, yet TCRdb's version contains in-frame clones alone and is incomplete. The sample includes 45,000 to 55,000 clones, around 80% seen only once; the top ten take 6.7%. Time point reported: week 35, safety follow-up. A single vaccine dose contained 300 ug of mutant IDH1 20-mer peptide, and topical imiquimod was used with it. V is TRBV19 and J is TRBJ1-5, with 7 bases fitting TRBD1. Source: PBMCs, taken from a glioma patient whose treatment included an IDH1 peptide vaccine. The sequence was collected from a man in his forties or fifties with glioma. The CDR3 bases are TGTGCCAGTAGTACGGGACAGCTAAATCAGCCCCAGCATTTT. Residues: CASSTGQLNQPQHF.